What follows are 18 T cell receptor beta chains derived from one specimen sequenced in a study of cytomegalovirus exposure and HLA in healthy donors. Primers: 60 Vbeta forward and 13 Jbeta reverse. The table came from immunoSEQ multiplex PCR; TCRdb's copy has only in-frame clones and leaves some out. The table lists about 93,000 clones, just under 80% of them singletons. Sequencing was performed on PBMCs. These receptor sequences come from a man aged 25 to 40 in good health and CMV-seronegative.

The chain links TRBV9 to TRBJ2-1, with 10 bases identical to TRBD2. Trimming cost V 0 bases and J 10 bases; bases outside gene matches: 10. Germline CDR1 and CDR2: SGDLS and YYNGEE. The CDR3 extends over 16 amino acids. DNA for the CDR3: TGTGCCAGCAGCGTAGGAGGGCTAGCGGGAGTAGGGGAGCAGTTCTTC. Protein: CASSVGGLAGVGEQFF.

V gene TRBV30 combines with J gene TRBJ2-4; D perhaps matches TRBD1 (5 bases). This CDR3 comprises 15 residues. The V end lost 0 bases, the J end lost 4 bases, and 13 bases lay between the germline ends. Germline V gene lookup returns CDR1 GTSNPN and CDR2 SVGIG (reference sequence). The DNA for the CDR3 is TGTGCCTGGAGTGTAGGGCAGGCAGGGAAAAACATTCAGTACTTC. Its translation: CAWSVGQAGKNIQYF.

This clone was detected once. The gene calls are TRBV29-1 and TRBJ2-3; TRBD2 matches 8 bases. With V trimmed by 1 base and J by 10 bases, 19 bases remained unmatched. Germline CDR1 reads SQVTM; CDR2 reads ANQGSEA. The CDR3 sequence is 17 residues long. CDR3 DNA sequence: TGCAGCGTTGAAGGGGGGCTGGCGGGAGGAGATCTGGGGGCGCAGTATTTT. Translation: CSVEGGLAGGDLGAQYF.

The chain combines TRBV5-8 with TRBJ1-1; 9 bases align to TRBD1. This CDR3 has 14 residues. Germline lookup yields CDR1 SGHTS and CDR2 YDEGEE. Unmatched junction bases numbered 5, after V lost 3 bases and J lost 5 bases. The CDR3, as DNA: TGTGCCAGCAGCTCCGGACAGGGGAGGACTGAAGCTTTCTTT. Amino acid sequence: CASSSGQGRTEAFF.

The chain couples TRBV14 to TRBJ2-5, with D perhaps TRBD1 (6 bases). The J call is uncertain, as TRBJ2-7 better fits the DNA end. This CDR3 is built from 15 residues. CDR1 is SGHDN, CDR2 FVKESK, per germline. The CDR3 nucleotides are TGTGCCAGCAGCCCTACAGGGTTACGGGGCCACGAGCAGTACTTC. Translation gives CASSPTGLRGHEQYF.

The chain links TRBV28 to TRBJ2-7; 8 bases are a match to TRBD2. CDR1 is MDHEN and CDR2 is SYDVKM in the germline V gene. The CDR3 contains 16 residues. V dropped 1 base and J dropped 3; count of bases not matched to a gene: 8. The CDR3 loop is CASSLSGTRRLYEQYF. CDR3 coding DNA: TGTGCCAGCAGTTTATCCGGGACTAGGAGGCTCTACGAGCAGTACTTC.

With respect to this clone: One end of the junction fails to match germline, which may point to a read error. The chain recombines TRBV10-3 with TRBJ1-5, with D perhaps TRBD1 (6 bases). This CDR3 has 13 amino acids. CDR1 and CDR2 from the germline V gene are ENHRY and SYGVKD. CDR3 coding DNA: TGTGCCATCGCCAGGGGTGGCAATCAGCCCCGGCATTTT. Translating gives CAIARGGNQPRHF.

Comments on this clone: One end of the junction fails to match germline, which may point to a read error. V and J are TRBV5-4 and TRBJ1-1; perhaps TRBD1 as D (5 bases). The CDR3 is made up of 14 amino acids. Germline V gene data show CDR1 as SGHNT and CDR2 as YYREEE (reference sequence). The CDR3 here is CASSLGQTNTEALF. The CDR3 DNA sequence: TGTGCCAGCAGCTTGGGACAGACGAACACTGAAGCTCTCTTT.

This clone was detected once. As DNA, the CDR3 is TGTGCCAGCAGCCCTCAGGGGCGGCTTCATCAGCCCCAGCATTTT. As protein: CASSPQGRLHQPQHF. This sequence joins TRBV28 and TRBJ1-5; tentatively, D is TRBD1 (6 bases). This CDR3 has 15 amino acids. Looked up from germline, CDR1 is MDHEN and CDR2 is SYDVKM. V was pared by 6 bases and J by 5 bases, with 17 bases between.

CDR3 sequence reads: CASSFTGLAGVGSTDTQYF. The CDR3 DNA reads as TGTGCCAGCAGTTTCACCGGACTAGCGGGGGTCGGTAGCACAGATACGCAGTATTTT. The chain couples TRBV27 to TRBJ2-3; 13 bases map to TRBD2. Germline V lookup: CDR1 MNHEY, CDR2 SMNVEV (reference sequence). The trim removed 3 bases at V and 0 bases at J, leaving 9 bases unmatched. The CDR3 runs to 19 residues.

This clone is hyperexpanded. The same CDR3 can be traced to other DNA sequences in this sample. This chain connects TRBV5-1 to TRBJ2-1; D not resolved. Trimming pared 6 bases from V and 0 bases from J, leaving 13 bases between. CDR1 is SGHRS, CDR2 YFSETQ, per germline. The CDR3 loop spans 15 amino acids. CDR3 coding DNA: TGCGCCAGCACCCGCACAGAGAGCTCCTACAATGAGCAGTTCTTC. It yields the protein CASTRTESSYNEQFF.

V and J are TRBV10-3 and TRBJ1-2; 7 nucleotides agree with TRBD1. Germline CDR1 is ENHRY and CDR2 is SYGVKD. This CDR3 region has 15 residues. The V gene end was trimmed by 6 bases and the J gene end by 7 bases; junction bases not matched to a gene: 14. The CDR3 DNA reads TGTGCCATCAGCCTCACCACCCAGGGGGATGTTGGCTACACCTTC. Amino acids: CAISLTTQGDVGYTF.

This clone was seen just once. The CDR3 loop is CASSPGLNTEAFF. Written as DNA, the CDR3 is TGTGCCAGCAGCCCGGGGTTAAACACTGAAGCTTTCTTT. The V and J genes are TRBV7-8 and TRBJ1-1, with unresolved D. Deletions cut 5 bases from V and 2 bases from J, with 9 bases between. Germline V lookup: CDR1 SGHVS, CDR2 FQNEAQ. The CDR3 has 13 residues.

The chain carries TRBV30 and TRBJ1-1; no firm D call. The CDR3 runs 11 residues. The germline V gene has CDR1 GTSNPN and CDR2 SVGIG (reference sequence). The ends were cut back, 3 bases at V and 8 bases at J, with 10 bases in the middle. CDR3 residues: CAWSLAVEAFF. In nucleotides, the CDR3 is TGTGCCTGGAGCTTGGCGGTGGAAGCTTTCTTT. The full variable domain, completed using reference TRBV30 and TRBJ1-1, is SQTIHQWPATLVQPVGSPLSLECTVEGTSNPNLYWYRQAAGRGLQLLFYSVGIGQISSEVPQNLSASRPQDRQFILSSKKLLLSDSGFYLCAWSLAVEAFFGQGTRLTVV.

This rearrangement joins TRBV7-9 to TRBJ2-7, with a tentative D call TRBD1 (5 bases). Trimming removed 8 bases from V and 1 base from J, with 18 bases in between. The CDR3 sequence is 15 residues long. From germline, CDR1 is SEHNR and CDR2 FQNEAQ (reference sequence). The CDR3 DNA follows: TGTGCCAGCTTTCGTCTAGGGGAAGGATCCTACGAGCAGTACTTC. It specifies CASFRLGEGSYEQYF.

The chain combines TRBV19 with TRBJ1-4, with 10 bases lining up with TRBD1. Germline CDR1 LNHDA, CDR2 SQIVND (reference sequence). Trimming at V came to 5 bases and at J to 10 bases, leaving 10 bases not matched to a gene. CDR3 length: 15 amino acids. The CDR3 DNA reads as TGTGCCAGTAGTCGACAGGGGGCGTTCGATGGAAAACTGTTTTTT. Translated, it gives CASSRQGAFDGKLFF.

This clone was seen more than once but under ten times. The chain links TRBV5-6 to TRBJ1-1; TRBD1 agrees at 7 bases. The CDR3 spans 15 residues. Germline V gives CDR1 SGHDT, CDR2 YYEEEE. The trim removed 4 bases at V and 1 base at J, leaving 7 bases unmatched. The CDR3 here is CASSPAGQTNTEAFF. The CDR3 DNA follows: TGTGCCAGCAGCCCCGCGGGACAGACGAACACTGAAGCTTTCTTT.

The genes are TRBV5-1 and TRBJ1-1; unclear D gene. This CDR3 has 16 amino acids. The germline gives CDR1 SGHRS, CDR2 YFSETQ. The ends were cut back, 2 bases at V and 0 bases at J, with 14 bases in the middle. The CDR3 DNA follows: TGCGCCAGCAGCTTAACAGACAACTCTATGAACACTGAAGCTTTCTTT. Its translation: CASSLTDNSMNTEAFF.